The rows below give T cell receptor beta chains drawn from one sample of a study of blood T cell repertoires in COVID-19. The method was immunoSEQ multiplex PCR; TCRdb's version includes in-frame clones alone and lacks a portion of them. The sample lists about 120,000 clones; around 80% were seen once. Specimen: peripheral blood. Receptor source: a man aged 65-85 years with acute or convalescent COVID-19. Each CDR3 is given with its conserved first and last residue. Fields, in order: CDR3 length, J gene, D gene, V gene, clone size, CDR3 protein, CDR3 DNA. D genes are given only for firm matches. Clone size, where shown, is once, few, many, or a class for clones that have expanded.

>13|TRBJ1-2|TRBD1|TRBV6-6|NA
CASRDRVSYGYTF
TGTGCCAGCAGAGACAGGGTGAGCTATGGCTACACCTTC
>14|TRBJ2-3|TRBD1|TRBV5-6|few
CASRRQGATDTQYF
TGTGCCAGCAGGCGACAGGGGGCGACAGATACGCAGTATTTT
>15|TRBJ1-2|TRBD1|TRBV4-3|once
CASSQAPGQGYGYTF
TGCGCCAGCAGCCAAGCCCCGGGACAGGGTTATGGCTACACCTTC
>17|TRBJ2-5|TRBD1|TRBV7-3|NA
CASSLTSSGQGLETQYF
TGTGCCAGCAGCTTAACTTCCTCGGGACAGGGACTTGAGACCCAGTACTTC
>16|TRBJ1-1|NA|TRBV5-6|once
CASSSGPTRLNTEAFF
TGTGCCAGCAGCTCCGGCCCCACTAGATTGAACACTGAAGCTTTCTTT
>15|TRBJ1-2|TRBD1|TRBV27|NA
CASSWDRDSNYGYTF
TGTGCCAGCAGTTGGGACAGGGATAGTAACTATGGCTACACCTTC
>17|TRBJ2-3|NA|TRBV9|NA
CASSVEPTIGRADTQYF
TGTGCCAGCAGCGTAGAGCCGACTATTGGCCGGGCAGATACGCAGTATTTT
>15|TRBJ2-7|NA|TRBV6-1|NA
CASSDPMGGPYEQYF
TGTGCCAGCAGTGACCCCATGGGCGGGCCCTACGAGCAGTACTTC
>14|TRBJ1-2|TRBD1|TRBV5-6|NA
CASSWGTDNYGYTF
TGTGCCAGCAGCTGGGGGACAGACAACTATGGCTACACCTTC
>14|TRBJ2-7|NA|TRBV18|NA
CASSPQRSSYEQYF
TGTGCCAGCTCACCGCAGAGGAGCTCCTACGAGCAGTACTTC
>15|TRBJ1-6|NA|TRBV15|NA
CATSRDNIANSPLHF
TGTGCCACCAGCAGAGATAACATAGCTAATTCACCCCTCCACTTT
>14|TRBJ1-5|TRBD1|TRBV19|NA
CASSFIAGGQPQHF
TGTGCCAGTAGTTTCATCGCAGGGGGGCAGCCCCAGCATTTT
>14|TRBJ2-5|TRBD1|TRBV5-8|NA
CASSWTGGVETQYF
TGTGCCAGCAGCTGGACAGGGGGCGTAGAGACCCAGTACTTC
>13|TRBJ1-1|NA|TRBV7-3|NA
CASSLSGGREAFF
TGTGCCAGCAGCTTATCGGGGGGAAGGGAAGCTTTCTTT
>16|TRBJ2-7|NA|TRBV7-3|once
CASSLEGWRHSYEQYF
TGTGCCAGCAGCTTAGAGGGTTGGCGCCACTCCTACGAGCAGTACTTC
>16|TRBJ1-1|TRBD1|TRBV28|NA
CASTTGGGPPNTEAFF
TGTGCCAGCACGACAGGGGGTGGACCCCCGAACACTGAAGCTTTCTTT
>14|TRBJ1-3|NA|TRBV18|NA
CASSRTEGPTAIYF
TGTGCCAGCTCACGGACGGAGGGGCCCACGGCCATATATTTT
>18|TRBJ1-2|NA|TRBV7-2|NA
CASSSQGGALVQSYGYTF
TGTGCCAGCAGCTCACAGGGAGGGGCGCTGGTTCAGTCTTATGGCTACACCTTC
>16|TRBJ2-7|TRBD1|TRBV5-1|few
CASSLTRQGAYDEQYF
TGCGCCAGCAGCCTAACAAGACAGGGGGCATATGACGAGCAGTACTTC
>15|TRBJ1-3|TRBD1|TRBV7-2|few
CASSPWDSGGNTIYF
TGTGCCAGCAGCCCCTGGGACAGTGGTGGAAACACCATATATTTT
>13|TRBJ2-5|NA|TRBV27|NA
CASSWRPRETQYF
TGTGCCAGCAGCTGGCGCCCGAGGGAGACCCAGTACTTC
>16|TRBJ2-7|NA|TRBV28|many
CASSSLRGTRAYEQYF
TGTGCCAGCAGTTCCCTAAGAGGGACACGGGCCTACGAGCAGTACTTC
>14|TRBJ2-5|TRBD1|TRBV6-5|NA
CASSNGQGRETQYF
TGTGCCAGCAGCAACGGACAGGGGCGAGAGACCCAGTACTTC
>13|TRBJ2-3|TRBD2|TRBV18|NA
CASSPAGADTQYF
TGTGCCAGCTCACCGGCGGGGGCAGATACGCAGTATTTT
>13|TRBJ2-3|NA|TRBV4-1|NA
CASSPRVSDTQYF
TGCGCCAGCAGCCCCCGTGTATCGGATACGCAGTATTTT
>14|TRBJ1-2|TRBD1|TRBV7-2|NA
CASSGTGRGYGYTF
TGTGCCAGCAGCGGGACAGGGAGAGGGTATGGCTACACCTTC
>14|TRBJ2-1|TRBD2|TRBV19|NA
CASSMSSGYNEQFF
TGTGCCAGTAGTATGTCTAGCGGGTACAATGAGCAGTTCTTC
>15|TRBJ2-1|NA|TRBV28|NA
CASRSPGLRLYEQFF
TGTGCCAGCAGGTCTCCGGGACTCCGTTTGTATGAGCAGTTCTTC
>12|TRBJ1-1|NA|TRBV2|NA
CASSEAESEAFF
TGTGCCAGCAGCGAGGCGGAGTCTGAAGCTTTCTTT
>17|TRBJ1-1|NA|TRBV7-2|NA
CASSLREQGGGRTEAFF
TGTGCCAGCAGCTTAAGGGAACAGGGAGGGGGTAGGACTGAAGCTTTCTTT
>13|TRBJ2-7|NA|TRBV18|NA
CASRRTASYEQYF
TGTGCCTCCCGTCGGACAGCATCCTACGAGCAGTACTTC
>17|TRBJ2-2|TRBD2|TRBV4-3|once
CASSQVPAGDYTGELFF
TGCGCCAGCAGCCAAGTACCAGCGGGGGACTACACCGGGGAGCTGTTTTTT
>14|TRBJ1-2|NA|TRBV7-2|NA
CASSPRQSSYGYTF
TGTGCCAGCAGCCCGAGACAGTCATCCTATGGCTACACCTTC
>16|TRBJ1-2|NA|TRBV6-6|once
CASSLSLEALSFGYTF
TGTGCCAGCAGTTTAAGTCTAGAGGCACTGAGCTTTGGCTACACCTTC
>12|TRBJ1-6|NA|TRBV28|NA
CATLGQRVPLHF
TGTGCCACCCTAGGGCAGAGGGTCCCCCTCCACTTT
>16|TRBJ2-7|NA|TRBV9|once
CASSVRPQGTQIKQYF
TGTGCCAGCAGCGTAAGACCTCAGGGGACCCAGATCAAGCAGTACTTC
>13|TRBJ1-5|NA|TRBV2|NA
CASQTGYDQPQHF
TGTGCCAGCCAAACAGGGTACGATCAGCCCCAGCATTTT
>16|TRBJ2-3|NA|TRBV7-9|NA
CASSLKLTGSTDTQYF
TGTGCCAGCAGCTTAAAGTTAACAGGGAGCACAGATACGCAGTATTTT
>14|TRBJ2-5|TRBD1|TRBV5-4|NA
CASSTMTGEETQYF
TGTGCCAGCAGCACTATGACAGGGGAAGAGACCCAGTACTTC
>13|TRBJ1-3|NA|TRBV2|NA
CASSEWPGNTIYF
TGTGCCAGCAGTGAATGGCCTGGAAACACCATATATTTT
>15|TRBJ2-2|NA|TRBV5-3|NA
CARSFESRGCRELFF
TGTGCCAGAAGCTTCGAATCTCGGGGTTGCCGGGAGCTGTTTTTT
>13|TRBJ2-7|NA|TRBV12-3/TRBV12-4|few
CASSLVGAYEQYF
TGTGCCAGCAGTTTAGTAGGGGCCTACGAGCAGTACTTC
>14|TRBJ1-4|TRBD1|TRBV5-5|NA
CASSRQGAEEKLFF
TGTGCCAGCAGCAGACAGGGAGCAGAGGAAAAACTGTTTTTT
>12|TRBJ2-1|NA|TRBV5-6|NA
CASSPTRDEQFF
TGTGCCAGCAGTCCCACCCGGGATGAGCAGTTCTTC
>15|TRBJ2-7|NA|TRBV7-3|few
CASSSSGGQSYEQYF
TGTGCCAGCAGCTCCTCCGGGGGGCAGTCCTACGAGCAGTACTTC
>16|TRBJ2-5|NA|TRBV11-3|NA
CASSPAWGSGQETQYF
TGTGCCAGCAGCCCCGCATGGGGTAGCGGACAAGAGACCCAGTACTTC
>16|TRBJ1-6|TRBD1|TRBV15|once
CATSSPLGTGVSPLHF
TGTGCCACCAGCAGCCCCCTCGGGACAGGGGTTTCACCCCTCCACTTT
>16|TRBJ2-7|TRBD1|TRBV7-9|NA
CASSPRQGMAVYEQYF
TGTGCCAGCAGCCCACGACAGGGCATGGCTGTATACGAGCAGTACTTC
>14|TRBJ2-7|NA|TRBV6-5|NA
CASNPTGSTYEQYF
TGTGCCAGCAACCCGACGGGTAGCACCTACGAGCAGTACTTC
>17|TRBJ2-2|TRBD2|TRBV11-2|few
CASSLGRASRWGGELFF
TGTGCCAGCAGCTTGGGGAGGGCTAGCCGATGGGGCGGGGAGCTGTTTTTT
>14|TRBJ2-5|NA|TRBV5-6|NA
CASSFPPVQETQYF
TGTGCCAGCAGCTTTCCTCCAGTCCAAGAGACCCAGTACTTC
>13|TRBJ2-3|NA|TRBV29-1|NA
CSGQLASTDTQYF
TGCAGCGGGCAGTTAGCTAGCACAGATACGCAGTATTTT
>17|TRBJ2-7|NA|TRBV5-1|NA
CASSASGSPFSSYEQYF
TGCGCCAGCAGCGCATCAGGGTCTCCCTTTAGCTCCTACGAGCAGTACTTC
>14|TRBJ1-2|NA|TRBV6-5|NA
CASSYNRESYGYTF
TGTGCCAGCAGTTACAACAGGGAGAGCTATGGCTACACCTTC
>14|TRBJ2-1|TRBD1|TRBV5-1|once
CASSFNRGVNEQFF
TGCGCCAGCAGCTTCAACAGGGGGGTCAATGAGCAGTTCTTC
>14|TRBJ1-2|NA|TRBV11-2|NA
CASSFSGVDYGYTF
TGTGCCAGCAGCTTTTCCGGGGTTGACTATGGCTACACCTTC
>18|TRBJ1-6|NA|TRBV28|NA
CASSLGGGGRTYNSPLHF
TGTGCCAGCAGTTTAGGAGGGGGAGGGAGGACCTATAATTCACCCCTCCACTTT
>13|TRBJ2-7|NA|TRBV28|few
CASSFVQGYEQYF
TGTGCCAGCAGCTTTGTCCAGGGCTACGAGCAGTACTTC
>16|TRBJ1-5|TRBD1|TRBV19|NA
CASSSSTGALNQPQHF
TGTGCCAGTAGTAGTAGTACAGGGGCCCTCAATCAGCCCCAGCATTTT
>15|TRBJ2-5|TRBD2|TRBV28|once
CASSSALAGQETQYF
TGTGCCAGCAGTTCTGCACTAGCGGGACAAGAGACCCAGTACTTC